This T cell receptor (beta chain) comes out of a study of control samples from healthy donors and cancer patients (dated by TCRdb to 2020 to 2021). The library came from the immunoSEQ multiplex PCR assay. In TCRdb, the immuneACCESS table is reduced to in-frame sequences with V and J assigned. These tables do not hold every clone; where another copy was compared, an unresolved V gene accounts for under half, and the others remain unexplained. Counted in this sample were under 150,000 clones; roughly 90% of them appeared once. Of the sample, over 6.5% is held by the ten largest clones. CDR1 and CDR2 are drawn from the germline V gene (reference sequence): LGHDT, YNNKEL. V and J are truncated by 2 bases and 6 bases respectively, leaving an intervening sequence of 8 bases. The CDR3 sequence holds 12 residues, the cysteine and phenylalanine included. The CDR3 DNA has 36 bases and is translated from base 1.

As concerns this clone: No cognate antigen has been identified for it. No per-base quality is available; no much larger clone lies one base away.

The chain uses TRBV3-1 (or the pseudogene TRBV3-2) and TRBJ2-7, with the D gene too uncertain to name. The sequence was collected from a man between 45 and 60 years old with head and neck cancer. Sequencing was done on a sample of PBMCs. This receptor carries the CDR3 CASSQYTFEQYF. The DNA reads as follows: TGTGCCAGCAGCCAATATACGTTCGAGCAGTACTTC.